The rows below give T cell receptor beta chains drawn from one sample of a study of blood T cell repertoires in COVID-19. TCRdb's table, derived via immunoSEQ multiplex PCR, lists solely in-frame clones and lacks some. Among 200,000 to 250,000 clones, around 89% were seen once, and the ten largest hold around 16%. Material: PBMCs or T cells enriched from blood (not recorded which). The receptors originated from a young man who had been exposed to COVID-19. Each CDR3 is given without its conserved first and last residue. The D gene is left open where the match is weak.

v_call: TRBV29-1; cdr3_length: 12; j_call: TRBJ1-2; d_call: TRBD1; cdr3_aa: SVAGTGFAYGYT
v_call: TRBV4-2; cdr3_length: 13; j_call: TRBJ2-1; d_call: TRBD2; cdr3_aa: ASSPGTSKDNEQF
v_call: TRBV9; cdr3_length: 12; j_call: TRBJ1-2; d_call: TRBD1; cdr3_aa: ASSAGTGYYGYT
v_call: TRBV30; cdr3_length: 12; j_call: TRBJ1-6; d_call: -; cdr3_aa: AWSVRGTLQPLH
v_call: TRBV4-2; cdr3_length: 13; j_call: TRBJ1-2; d_call: TRBD1; cdr3_aa: ASSQPTGLNYGYT
v_call: TRBV11-2; cdr3_length: 12; j_call: TRBJ1-1; d_call: -; cdr3_aa: ASSLRGVGGEAF
v_call: TRBV7-6; cdr3_length: 12; j_call: TRBJ1-1; d_call: -; cdr3_aa: ASSLQGQNTEAF
v_call: TRBV5-6; cdr3_length: 11; j_call: TRBJ1-2; d_call: TRBD1; cdr3_aa: ASSQTGGDGYT
v_call: TRBV19; cdr3_length: 9; j_call: TRBJ1-1; d_call: -; cdr3_aa: ASSIGQGAF
v_call: TRBV11-3; cdr3_length: 16; j_call: TRBJ1-1; d_call: -; cdr3_aa: ASSFSLLQGFMNTEAF
v_call: TRBV7-9; cdr3_length: 13; j_call: TRBJ1-2; d_call: TRBD1; cdr3_aa: ASSPRTGFNYGYT
v_call: TRBV7-8; cdr3_length: 15; j_call: TRBJ2-5; d_call: TRBD1; cdr3_aa: ASSLVGPGTGSETQY
v_call: TRBV11-2; cdr3_length: 12; j_call: TRBJ1-6; d_call: -; cdr3_aa: ASRPQGFNSPLH
v_call: TRBV27; cdr3_length: 11; j_call: TRBJ1-2; d_call: TRBD1; cdr3_aa: ASSSQGVGGYT
v_call: TRBV3-1/TRBV3-2; cdr3_length: 17; j_call: TRBJ2-2; d_call: TRBD2; cdr3_aa: AKLDNDFSLAGATRELF
v_call: TRBV4-3; cdr3_length: 15; j_call: TRBJ2-3; d_call: TRBD2; cdr3_aa: ASSQGGGLLGHDTQY
v_call: TRBV6-5; cdr3_length: 11; j_call: TRBJ1-2; d_call: -; cdr3_aa: ASSYREYYGYT
v_call: TRBV11-1; cdr3_length: 11; j_call: TRBJ2-7; d_call: TRBD1; cdr3_aa: ASSWTGGYEQY
v_call: TRBV7-9; cdr3_length: 14; j_call: TRBJ2-7; d_call: TRBD1; cdr3_aa: ASSQIRDRGSYEQY
v_call: TRBV21-1; cdr3_length: 18; j_call: TRBJ2-7; d_call: -; cdr3_aa: ASNLYTGLTPAVVNYEQY
v_call: TRBV3-1/TRBV3-2; cdr3_length: 12; j_call: TRBJ2-5; d_call: TRBD2; cdr3_aa: ASSQDGLVETQY
v_call: TRBV19; cdr3_length: 12; j_call: TRBJ2-2; d_call: -; cdr3_aa: ASNNIGDHGELF
v_call: TRBV23-1; cdr3_length: 14; j_call: TRBJ2-2; d_call: TRBD1; cdr3_aa: ASSPRTGVPTGELF
v_call: TRBV5-4; cdr3_length: 14; j_call: TRBJ2-1; d_call: -; cdr3_aa: ASSLAREASYNEQF
v_call: TRBV11-2; cdr3_length: 13; j_call: TRBJ1-4; d_call: TRBD1; cdr3_aa: ASSSTGGTNEKLF
v_call: TRBV27; cdr3_length: 14; j_call: TRBJ2-2; d_call: TRBD2; cdr3_aa: ASSISGTTNTGELF
v_call: TRBV5-1; cdr3_length: 13; j_call: TRBJ2-1; d_call: -; cdr3_aa: ASSLARTANNEQF
v_call: TRBV3-1/TRBV3-2; cdr3_length: 12; j_call: TRBJ1-5; d_call: -; cdr3_aa: ASSQTGGNQPQH
v_call: TRBV12-3/TRBV12-4; cdr3_length: 11; j_call: TRBJ1-2; d_call: -; cdr3_aa: ASRPGRVDGYT
v_call: TRBV3-1/TRBV3-2; cdr3_length: 11; j_call: TRBJ2-7; d_call: -; cdr3_aa: ASSPTSTFGQY
v_call: TRBV6-5; cdr3_length: 13; j_call: TRBJ2-3; d_call: -; cdr3_aa: ASSYTSPNTDTQY
v_call: TRBV30; cdr3_length: 11; j_call: TRBJ2-2; d_call: -; cdr3_aa: AWSVRASGELF
v_call: TRBV7-3; cdr3_length: 14; j_call: TRBJ1-6; d_call: -; cdr3_aa: ASSLNGGHLNSPLH
v_call: TRBV4-1; cdr3_length: 15; j_call: TRBJ2-5; d_call: TRBD1; cdr3_aa: ASSRLWGQGSQETQY
v_call: TRBV18; cdr3_length: 15; j_call: TRBJ1-5; d_call: TRBD1; cdr3_aa: ASSQGQGDRSNQPQH
v_call: TRBV4-2; cdr3_length: 12; j_call: TRBJ2-7; d_call: -; cdr3_aa: ASSQGLIYGEQY
v_call: TRBV18; cdr3_length: 13; j_call: TRBJ1-2; d_call: -; cdr3_aa: ASSPAGGFGYGYT
v_call: TRBV9; cdr3_length: 16; j_call: TRBJ1-6; d_call: -; cdr3_aa: ASSEPPRGRGYNSPLH
v_call: TRBV5-1; cdr3_length: 12; j_call: TRBJ1-2; d_call: TRBD1; cdr3_aa: ASSPSQGGYGYT
v_call: TRBV5-1; cdr3_length: 13; j_call: TRBJ1-6; d_call: TRBD1; cdr3_aa: ASSLDQGANSPLH
v_call: TRBV7-9; cdr3_length: 13; j_call: TRBJ2-5; d_call: -; cdr3_aa: ASSLLVSDGETQY
v_call: TRBV29-1; cdr3_length: 10; j_call: TRBJ2-5; d_call: -; cdr3_aa: SASALGETQY
v_call: TRBV5-1; cdr3_length: 13; j_call: TRBJ2-1; d_call: TRBD1; cdr3_aa: ASSVDRGFANEQF
v_call: TRBV3-1/TRBV3-2; cdr3_length: 13; j_call: TRBJ2-5; d_call: TRBD1; cdr3_aa: ASSQSGQGGETQY
v_call: TRBV7-9; cdr3_length: 10; j_call: TRBJ2-5; d_call: TRBD1; cdr3_aa: ASNRQGETQY
v_call: TRBV19; cdr3_length: 12; j_call: TRBJ2-2; d_call: -; cdr3_aa: ASSRGLRTGELF
v_call: TRBV6-6; cdr3_length: 11; j_call: TRBJ1-2; d_call: TRBD1; cdr3_aa: ASSRTGSYGYT
v_call: TRBV19; cdr3_length: 11; j_call: TRBJ1-5; d_call: -; cdr3_aa: ASSGGRDQPQH
v_call: TRBV2; cdr3_length: 12; j_call: TRBJ2-5; d_call: TRBD2; cdr3_aa: ASSERDYQETQY
v_call: TRBV16; cdr3_length: 12; j_call: TRBJ1-3; d_call: -; cdr3_aa: ASSLTGPGNTIY
v_call: TRBV7-3; cdr3_length: 12; j_call: TRBJ2-3; d_call: -; cdr3_aa: ASSGPMPQDTQY
v_call: TRBV9; cdr3_length: 14; j_call: TRBJ1-3; d_call: TRBD1; cdr3_aa: ASSPRQGLSGNTIY
v_call: TRBV7-6; cdr3_length: 13; j_call: TRBJ2-1; d_call: -; cdr3_aa: ASSQQFSSYNEQF
v_call: TRBV6-2/TRBV6-3; cdr3_length: 14; j_call: TRBJ2-1; d_call: TRBD1; cdr3_aa: ASSYSSGQGHNEQF
v_call: TRBV7-3; cdr3_length: 13; j_call: TRBJ2-2; d_call: TRBD2; cdr3_aa: ASSSTSGGTGELF
v_call: TRBV6-2/TRBV6-3; cdr3_length: 10; j_call: TRBJ2-7; d_call: -; cdr3_aa: ASSATSYEQY
v_call: TRBV19; cdr3_length: 13; j_call: TRBJ1-1; d_call: TRBD1; cdr3_aa: ASSAVRGQVFRAF
v_call: TRBV27; cdr3_length: 12; j_call: TRBJ2-6; d_call: -; cdr3_aa: ASSFRAGANVLT
v_call: TRBV30; cdr3_length: 12; j_call: TRBJ1-1; d_call: TRBD1; cdr3_aa: AWREGQPNTEAF